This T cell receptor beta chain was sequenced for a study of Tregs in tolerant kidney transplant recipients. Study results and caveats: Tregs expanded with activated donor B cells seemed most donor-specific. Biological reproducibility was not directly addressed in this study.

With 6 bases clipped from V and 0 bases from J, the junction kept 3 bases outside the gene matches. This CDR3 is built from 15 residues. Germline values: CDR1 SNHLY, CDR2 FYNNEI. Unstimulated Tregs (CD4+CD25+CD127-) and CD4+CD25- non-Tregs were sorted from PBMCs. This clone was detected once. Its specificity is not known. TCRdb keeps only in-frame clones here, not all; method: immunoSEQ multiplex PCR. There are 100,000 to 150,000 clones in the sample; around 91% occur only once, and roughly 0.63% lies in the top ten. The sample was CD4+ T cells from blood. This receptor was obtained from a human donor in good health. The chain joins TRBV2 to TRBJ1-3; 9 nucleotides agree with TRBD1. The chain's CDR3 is CASSKQGASGNTIYF. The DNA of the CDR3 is TGTGCCAGCAGCAAACAGGGGGCCTCTGGAAACACCATATATTTT.